Reported below is one TCR beta chain. This sample was taken from a study of blood T cell repertoires in COVID-19. Study background: Samples came from the United States, Italy and Spain, spanning acute and convalescent COVID-19. The cDNA or gDNA used as material had been derived from T cells, B-cell-depleted T cells, or PBMCs.

As processed by the authors: Scientists estimated how many nucleated cells there were by amplifying reference gene primers. This table comes from immunoSEQ multiplex PCR, and its TCRdb copy is limited to in-frame clones, with some not included. The DNA was the basis for D and trimming; V, J and clone size are from that table. The table has 200,000 to 250,000 clones, 75% to 85% seen once. Material for sequencing was peripheral blood. This receptor was obtained from a woman in her seventies with COVID-19, enrolled during active disease.

The CDR3 DNA follows: TGTGCCAGCAGCCCCGGGACAGGGGCCTACGAGCAGTACTTC. Protein sequence: CASSPGTGAYEQYF. V and J are TRBV7-3 and TRBJ2-7; 10 positions agree with TRBD1. The CDR3 has 14 residues. V shed 5 bases and J 2 bases; nucleotides not matched to a gene: 3. Germline V gives CDR1 SGHTA, CDR2 FQGTGA.